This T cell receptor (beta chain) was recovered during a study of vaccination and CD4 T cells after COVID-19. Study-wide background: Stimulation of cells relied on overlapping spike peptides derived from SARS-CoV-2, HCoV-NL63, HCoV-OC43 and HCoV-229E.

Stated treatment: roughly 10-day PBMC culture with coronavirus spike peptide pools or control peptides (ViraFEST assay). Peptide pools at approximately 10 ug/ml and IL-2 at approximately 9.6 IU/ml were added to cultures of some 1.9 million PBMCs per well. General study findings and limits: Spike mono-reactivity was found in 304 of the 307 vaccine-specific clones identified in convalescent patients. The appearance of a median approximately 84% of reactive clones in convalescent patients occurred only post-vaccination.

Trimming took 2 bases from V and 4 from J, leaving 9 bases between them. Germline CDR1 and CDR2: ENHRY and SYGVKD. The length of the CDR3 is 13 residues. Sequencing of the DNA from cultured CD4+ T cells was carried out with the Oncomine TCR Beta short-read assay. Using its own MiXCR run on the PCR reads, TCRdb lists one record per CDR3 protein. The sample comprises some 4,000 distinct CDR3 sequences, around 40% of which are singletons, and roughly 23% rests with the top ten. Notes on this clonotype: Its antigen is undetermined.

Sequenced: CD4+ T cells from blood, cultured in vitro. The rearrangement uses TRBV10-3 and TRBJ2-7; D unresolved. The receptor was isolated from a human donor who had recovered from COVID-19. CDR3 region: CAISEAAKYEQYF. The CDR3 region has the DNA TGTGCCATCAGTGAGGCAGCGAAATACGAGCAGTACTTC.